This T cell receptor (beta chain) was captured by sequencing in a study of shared clonotypes between healthy human individuals. On the study more broadly: Each donor contributed plates that comprised three CD4 naive, three CD4 memory, two CD8 naive and one CD8 memory.

Overall study findings and caveats: In several donors, 4.5% to 5.5% of naive CD4 clonotypes appeared in common. Naive subsets usually exceeded memory subsets in estimated richness. Non-shared clonotypes were found to have lower generation probabilities than the clonotypes that were shared by all four of the sorted-subset donors.

V was pared by 8 bases and J by 1 base, with 9 bases between. This CDR3 spans 13 amino acids. Looked up from germline, CDR1 is SGHVS and CDR2 is FNYEAQ. With respect to this clone: The antigen is not known.

Assay used: immunoSEQ multiplex PCR; TCRdb lists only in-frame clones, some missing. The sample carries 2.3 million or so clones, approximately 95% recorded once. The rearrangement uses TRBV7-6 and TRBJ1-3; D is possibly TRBD1 (5 bases). This TCR was recovered from a man between 18 and 29 years old in good health. Some clones in this sample may be carry-over from other donors' samples. Sequenced: naive CD4+ T cells from PBMCs. Subset indicated: CD45RA+ positively selected. For the CDR3, the DNA is TGTGCCAGCCAGGGACCTTCTGGAAACACCATATATTTT. Residues: CASQGPSGNTIYF.